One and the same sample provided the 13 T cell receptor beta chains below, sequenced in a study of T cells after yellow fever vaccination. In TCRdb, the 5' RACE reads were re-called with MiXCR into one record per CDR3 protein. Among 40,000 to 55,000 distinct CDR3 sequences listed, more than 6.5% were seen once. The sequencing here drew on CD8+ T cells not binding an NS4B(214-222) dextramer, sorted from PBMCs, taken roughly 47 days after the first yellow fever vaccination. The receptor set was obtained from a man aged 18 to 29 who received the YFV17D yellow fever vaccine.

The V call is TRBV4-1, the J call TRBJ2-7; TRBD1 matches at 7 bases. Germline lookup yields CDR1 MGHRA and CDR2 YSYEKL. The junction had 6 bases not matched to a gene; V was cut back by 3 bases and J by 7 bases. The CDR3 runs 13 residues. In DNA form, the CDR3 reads TGCGCCAGCAGCCAGGGGACAGTCGGGGAGCAGTACGTC. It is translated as CASSQGTVGEQYV.

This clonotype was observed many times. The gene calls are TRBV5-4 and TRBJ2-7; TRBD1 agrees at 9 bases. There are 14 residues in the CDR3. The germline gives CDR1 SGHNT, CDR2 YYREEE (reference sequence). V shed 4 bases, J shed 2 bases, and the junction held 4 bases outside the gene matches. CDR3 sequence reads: CASSAGQGAYEQYF. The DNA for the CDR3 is TGTGCCAGCAGCGCGGGACAGGGTGCCTACGAGCAGTACTTC.

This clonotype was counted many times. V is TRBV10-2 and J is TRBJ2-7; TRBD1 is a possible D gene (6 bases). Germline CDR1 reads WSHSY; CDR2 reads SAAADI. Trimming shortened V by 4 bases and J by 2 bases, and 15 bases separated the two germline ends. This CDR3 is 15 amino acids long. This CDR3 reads CASSGGHGGPYEQYF. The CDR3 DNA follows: TGCGCCAGCAGTGGGGGACACGGTGGACCCTACGAGCAGTACTTC.

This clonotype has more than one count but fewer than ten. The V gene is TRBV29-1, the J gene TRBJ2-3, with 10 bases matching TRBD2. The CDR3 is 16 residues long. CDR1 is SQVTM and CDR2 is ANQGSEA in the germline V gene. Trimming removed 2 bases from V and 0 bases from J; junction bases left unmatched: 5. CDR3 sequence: CSVEWASGGSTDTQYF. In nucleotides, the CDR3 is TGCAGCGTTGAATGGGCTAGCGGGGGTAGCACAGATACGCAGTATTTT.

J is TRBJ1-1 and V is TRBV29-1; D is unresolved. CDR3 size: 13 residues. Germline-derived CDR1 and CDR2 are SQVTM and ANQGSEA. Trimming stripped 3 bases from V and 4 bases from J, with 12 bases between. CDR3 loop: CSVDAGFGTEAFF. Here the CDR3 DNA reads TGCAGCGTTGATGCGGGGTTCGGCACTGAAGCTTTCTTT.

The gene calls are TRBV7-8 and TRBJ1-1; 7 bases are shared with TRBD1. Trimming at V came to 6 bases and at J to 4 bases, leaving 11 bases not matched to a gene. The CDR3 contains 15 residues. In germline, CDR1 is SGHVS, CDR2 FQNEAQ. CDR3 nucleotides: TGTGCCAGCAGTTCCACGACAGGGTGGAGCACTGAAGCTTTCTTT. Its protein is CASSSTTGWSTEAFF. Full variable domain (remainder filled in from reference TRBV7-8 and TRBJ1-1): GAGVSQSPRYKVAKRGQDVALRCDPISGHVSLFWYQQALGQGPEFLTYFQNEAQLDKSGLPSDRFFAERPEGSVSTLKIQRTQQEDSAVYLCASSSTTGWSTEAFFGQGTRLTVV.

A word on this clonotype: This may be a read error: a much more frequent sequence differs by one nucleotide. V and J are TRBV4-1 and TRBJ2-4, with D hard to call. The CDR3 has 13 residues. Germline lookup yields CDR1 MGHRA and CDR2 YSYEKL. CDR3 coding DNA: TGCGCCAGAAGCCAAATAGCCAAAAACATTCAGTACTTC. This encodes CARSQIAKNIQYF.

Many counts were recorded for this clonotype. The CDR3 DNA follows: TGTGCCAGCCGGAGCCGACGCGGGGAAGGCACCGGGGAGCTGTTTTTT. Translating it yields CASRSRRGEGTGELFF. The J gene is TRBJ2-2, the V gene TRBV27; tentative D call: TRBD2 (6 bases). CDR3 size: 16 residues. V lost 8 bases, J lost 4 bases, and 20 bases lay in between. Germline V gene data show CDR1 as MNHEY and CDR2 as SMNVEV (reference sequence).

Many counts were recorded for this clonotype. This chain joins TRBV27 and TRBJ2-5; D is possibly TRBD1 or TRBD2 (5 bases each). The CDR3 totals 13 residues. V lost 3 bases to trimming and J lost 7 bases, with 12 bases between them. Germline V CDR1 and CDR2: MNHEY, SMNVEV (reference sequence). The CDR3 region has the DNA TGTGCCAGCAGTTTTGGGGGTGTGGGGACCCAGTACTTC. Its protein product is CASSFGGVGTQYF.

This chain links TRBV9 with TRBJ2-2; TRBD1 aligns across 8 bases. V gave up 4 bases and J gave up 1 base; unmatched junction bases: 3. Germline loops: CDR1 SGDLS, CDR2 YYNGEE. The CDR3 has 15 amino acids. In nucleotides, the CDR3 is TGTGCCAGCAGCACCGGGACAGGGAACACCGGGGAGCTGTTTTTT. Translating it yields CASSTGTGNTGELFF.

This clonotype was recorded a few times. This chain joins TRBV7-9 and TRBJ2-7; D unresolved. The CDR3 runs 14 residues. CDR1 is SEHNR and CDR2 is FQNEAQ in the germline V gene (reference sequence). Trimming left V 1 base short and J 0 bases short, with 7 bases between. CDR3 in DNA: TGTGCCAGCAGCTTAGAGGACCGCTCCTACGAGCAGTACGTC. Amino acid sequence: CASSLEDRSYEQYV.

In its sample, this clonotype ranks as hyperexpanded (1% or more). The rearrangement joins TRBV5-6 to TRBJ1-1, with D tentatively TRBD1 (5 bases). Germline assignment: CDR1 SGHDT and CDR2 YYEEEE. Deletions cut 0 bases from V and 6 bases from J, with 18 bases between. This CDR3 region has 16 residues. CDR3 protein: CASSLEGYGTPAEAFF. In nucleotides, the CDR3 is TGTGCCAGCAGCTTGGAAGGGTACGGGACGCCGGCTGAAGCTTTCTTT.

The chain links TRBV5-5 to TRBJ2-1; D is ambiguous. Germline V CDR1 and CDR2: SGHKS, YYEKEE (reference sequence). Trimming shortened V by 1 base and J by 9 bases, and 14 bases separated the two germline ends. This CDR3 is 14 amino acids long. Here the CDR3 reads CASSLFGPPSEQFF. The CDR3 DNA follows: TGTGCCAGCAGCTTGTTTGGGCCGCCGTCTGAGCAGTTCTTC.